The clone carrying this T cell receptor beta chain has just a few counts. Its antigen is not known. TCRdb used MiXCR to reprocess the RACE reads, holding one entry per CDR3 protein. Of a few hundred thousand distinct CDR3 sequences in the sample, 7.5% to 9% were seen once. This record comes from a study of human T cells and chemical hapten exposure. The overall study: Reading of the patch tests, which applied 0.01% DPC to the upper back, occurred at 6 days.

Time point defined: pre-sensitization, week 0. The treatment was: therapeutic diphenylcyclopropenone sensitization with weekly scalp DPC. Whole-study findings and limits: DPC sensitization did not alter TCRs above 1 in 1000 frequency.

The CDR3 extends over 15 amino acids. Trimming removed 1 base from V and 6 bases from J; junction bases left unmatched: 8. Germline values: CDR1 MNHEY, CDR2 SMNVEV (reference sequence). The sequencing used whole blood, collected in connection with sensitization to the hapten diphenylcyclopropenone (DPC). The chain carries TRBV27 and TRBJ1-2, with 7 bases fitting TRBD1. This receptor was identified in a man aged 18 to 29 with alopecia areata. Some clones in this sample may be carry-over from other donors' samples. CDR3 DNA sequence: TGTGCCAGCAGTTTATTTGGGACAGTTGTGGATGGCTACACCTTC. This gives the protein CASSLFGTVVDGYTF.